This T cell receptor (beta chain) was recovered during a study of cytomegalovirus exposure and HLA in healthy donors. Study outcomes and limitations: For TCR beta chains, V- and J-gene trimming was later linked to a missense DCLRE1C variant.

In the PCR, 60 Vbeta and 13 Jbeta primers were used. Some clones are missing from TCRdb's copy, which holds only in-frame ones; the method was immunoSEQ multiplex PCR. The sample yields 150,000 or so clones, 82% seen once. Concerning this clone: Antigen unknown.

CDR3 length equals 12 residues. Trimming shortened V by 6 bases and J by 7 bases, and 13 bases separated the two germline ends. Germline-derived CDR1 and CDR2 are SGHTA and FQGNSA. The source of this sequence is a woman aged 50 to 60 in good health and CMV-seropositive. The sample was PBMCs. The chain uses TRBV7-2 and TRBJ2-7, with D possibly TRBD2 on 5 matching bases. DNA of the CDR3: TGTGCCAGCAGTCGGACGCCGGGGGAGCAGTACTTC. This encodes CASSRTPGEQYF.